This TCR beta chain was captured in a study of tumor-infiltrating lymphocytes in localized non-small cell lung cancer. Remarks on this clone: The target antigen is unknown.

Clones were read by immunoSEQ multiplex PCR, and TCRdb kept only the in-frame ones, dropping some. This repertoire shows some 13,000 clones, approximately 74% found once; its top ten account for 13% to 15%. Study results and caveats: Higher tumor T cell infiltration than in uninvolved lung was supported by TCRbeta sequencing.

CDR1 SEHNR and CDR2 FQNEAQ come from the germline V gene (reference sequence). V was trimmed by 3 bases and J by 9 bases, leaving 14 bases between them. The CDR3 extends over 13 amino acids. This chain joins TRBV7-9 and TRBJ1-2; D might be TRBD1 (6 bases). What was sequenced was uninvolved lung tissue not adjacent to the tumor. The source of this sequence is a human donor with non-small cell lung cancer. CDR3 in amino acids: CASSFPGDARYTF. As DNA, the CDR3 is TGTGCCAGCAGCTTCCCAGGGGATGCTCGCTACACCTTC.